The 29 T cell receptor beta chains given below trace back to one sample, sequenced in a study of patients and donors after allogeneic stem cell transplantation. TCRdb passed the RT-PCR reads through MiXCR, listing each CDR3 protein once. This table has approximately 160,000 distinct CDR3 sequences, 24% appearing once. What was sequenced was blood, either unsorted or a sorted T cell fraction (not recorded which). The source of these receptors is a human donor who was either an allogeneic HSCT recipient or a stem cell or donor lymphocyte infusion donor (not recorded which). It is not recorded whose cells these are; they may come from a transplant donor.

The CDR3 is CASSLTGGRVSDEQFF. The CDR3 DNA is TGTGCCAGCAGCTTAACTGGCGGGAGGGTTTCCGATGAGCAGTTCTTC. V is TRBV7-3 and J is TRBJ2-1, with 9 bases that match TRBD2. The CDR3 runs 16 residues. V shed 0 bases and J 8 bases; nucleotides not matched to a gene: 8. From germline, CDR1 is SGHTA and CDR2 FQGTGA.

This clonotype was seen a few times. V usage is TRBV4-1 and J usage is TRBJ1-2; D unclear. The CDR3 is 15 amino acids. Trimming stripped 4 bases from V and 4 bases from J, with 16 bases between. Germline V lookup: CDR1 MGHRA, CDR2 YSYEKL. The CDR3 region has the DNA TGCGCCAGCAGCCCCCTAGGGATTTGGGGCTATGGCTACACCTTC. It specifies CASSPLGIWGYGYTF.

V usage is TRBV12-3 or TRBV12-4 and J usage is TRBJ1-5; 8 positions agree with TRBD1. This CDR3 has 14 amino acids. V was pared by 8 bases and J by 0 bases, with 3 bases of the junction left unmatched. The CDR3 DNA sequence: TGTGCCAGCGCTACAGGGGGTAGCAATCAGCCCCAGCATTTT. Translated: CASATGGSNQPQHF.

This clonotype was observed a few times. The CDR3 loop reads CSALTPLNYGYTF. DNA for the CDR3: TGCAGTGCCTTGACCCCCCTAAACTATGGCTACACCTTC. The V call is TRBV20-1, the J call TRBJ1-2; D gene uncertain. Germline V gene sequence: CDR1 DFQATT, CDR2 SNEGSKA (reference sequence). This CDR3 comprises 13 residues. V shed 6 bases and J shed 2 bases, with 13 bases lying between them.

The chain recombines TRBV20-1 with TRBJ1-2; 8 positions match TRBD1. Germline trimming cut 6 bases from V and 4 bases from J; bases unmatched to any gene: 10. This CDR3 spans 14 amino acids. Looked up from germline, CDR1 is DFQATT and CDR2 is SNEGSKA (reference sequence). CDR3 sequence (DNA): TGCAGTGCCCTCCTGACAGGGGAGGGCTATGGCTACACCTTC. Its protein product is CSALLTGEGYGYTF.

In this sample, this clonotype turned up many times. This sequence joins TRBV6-5 and TRBJ1-2; 8 nucleotides match TRBD1. This CDR3 is built from 16 residues. V trimming: 7 bases; J trimming: 2 bases; junction bases outside the gene matches: 12. Germline values: CDR1 MNHEY, CDR2 SVGAGI. The CDR3 loop is CASTNKQGGGNYGYTF. CDR3 bases: TGTGCCAGCACCAATAAACAGGGGGGAGGCAACTATGGCTACACCTTC.

This clonotype was seen only a few times. The chain recombines TRBV4-2 with TRBJ2-1; D gene ambiguous. The CDR3 has 17 amino acids. V lost 1 base and J 0 bases, leaving 13 bases between the germline ends. CDR1 and CDR2 (germline): LGHNA, YNFKEQ. The CDR3: CASSQVTGFSSYNEQFF. The DNA for the CDR3 is TGTGCCAGCAGCCAAGTCACGGGCTTCAGCTCCTACAATGAGCAGTTCTTC.

The V and J genes are TRBV7-9 and TRBJ2-1; 9 bases fit TRBD1. The V and J ends lost 7 bases and 8 bases, in that order; junction bases with no gene match: 18. Germline values: CDR1 SEHNR, CDR2 FQNEAQ (reference sequence). The CDR3 runs to 17 residues. The CDR3 loop is CASTRRGRTGEDDEQFF. CDR3 DNA: TGTGCCAGCACCCGAAGGGGTCGGACAGGGGAGGACGATGAGCAGTTCTTC.

The chain links TRBV7-2 to TRBJ2-3, with D uncertain. Per germline, CDR1 SGHTA and CDR2 FQGNSA. The length of the CDR3 is 12 residues. Deletions cut 1 base from V and 5 bases from J, with 4 bases between. The CDR3: CASSLDGDTQYF. DNA of the CDR3: TGTGCCAGCAGCTTAGATGGAGATACGCAGTATTTT.

V usage is TRBV6-1 and J usage is TRBJ1-2; no definite D call. The CDR3 consists of 13 residues. V dropped 7 bases and J dropped 2 bases, with 11 bases sitting between them. Germline V gene lookup returns CDR1 MNHNS and CDR2 SASEGT. CDR3 bases: TGTGCCAGCAAAGCCGGTTCCAACTATGGCTACACCTTC. Translating it yields CASKAGSNYGYTF.

V is TRBV20-1 and J is TRBJ2-7, with no clear D. Per the germline V gene, CDR1 is DFQATT and CDR2 is SNEGSKA (reference sequence). There are 14 residues in the CDR3. Between the trimmed V and J ends, which lost 3 bases and 5 bases, there was a span of 17 bases. CDR3 sequence reads: CSASWRTKDDEQYF. Here the CDR3 DNA reads TGCAGTGCTAGTTGGCGCACCAAGGACGACGAGCAGTACTTC.

This clonotype was seen a few times. The chain has TRBV6-5 and TRBJ1-2; D is possibly TRBD1 (6 bases). This CDR3 comprises 14 residues. The V and J ends lost 8 bases and 1 base respectively, with 14 bases between them. The germline V gene encodes CDR1 MNHEY and CDR2 SVGAGI. The CDR3 DNA is TGTGCCAGCGGTACAGGGATCGTTAACTATGGCTACACCTTC. Protein: CASGTGIVNYGYTF.

This clonotype came up many times. The chain recombines TRBV29-1 with TRBJ1-2; no firm D call. V was cut by 4 bases and J by 8 bases, with 8 bases left in between. Germline CDR1 reads SQVTM; CDR2 reads ANQGSEA. The CDR3 spans 10 residues. CDR3 DNA sequence: TGCAGCGTTGTAGCGGGAGGCTACACCTTC. Translated: CSVVAGGYTF.

V and J are TRBV7-2 and TRBJ1-5; 10 bases line up with TRBD1. This CDR3 region has 16 residues. The germline CDR1 and CDR2 sequences are SGHTA and FQGNSA. With 1 base clipped from V and 5 bases from J, the junction kept 5 bases outside the gene matches. CDR3 in amino acids: CASSLGRQGAHQPQHF. In DNA, the CDR3 is TGTGCCAGCAGCTTAGGGAGACAGGGGGCACATCAGCCCCAGCATTTT.

This clonotype has a handful of counts. The chain has TRBV9 and TRBJ2-7, with D uncertain. V dropped 0 bases and J dropped 2 bases, with 12 bases sitting between them. The length of the CDR3 is 15 residues. Per the germline V gene, CDR1 is SGDLS and CDR2 is YYNGEE. For the CDR3, the DNA is TGTGCCAGCAGCGTAGAGGCACGCCCAACCTACGAGCAGTACTTC. Translation: CASSVEARPTYEQYF. Drawing the rest from reference TRBV9 and TRBJ2-7, the complete variable domain is DSGVTQTPKHLITATGQRVTLRCSPRSGDLSVYWYQQSLDQGLQFLIQYYNGEERAKGNILERFSAQQFPDLHSELNLSSLELGDSALYFCASSVEARPTYEQYFGPGTRLTVT.

A few counts support this clonotype. The genes are TRBV27 and TRBJ1-3, with D possibly TRBD1 on 5 matching bases. V lost 3 bases to trimming and J lost 4 bases, with 7 bases between them. CDR3 size: 13 residues. Germline V lookup: CDR1 MNHEY, CDR2 SMNVEV (reference sequence). CDR3 protein: CASSFGAGNTIYF. Written as DNA, the CDR3 is TGTGCCAGCAGTTTTGGGGCAGGAAACACCATATATTTT.

This chain uses TRBV11-2 with TRBJ1-4; 10 bases map to TRBD1. This CDR3 comprises 18 residues. The V gene's germline CDR1 is SGHAT and CDR2 FQNNGV. V shed 4 bases and J 1 base; nucleotides not matched to a gene: 9. CDR3 protein: CASSYRDRGFETNEKLFF. DNA of the CDR3: TGTGCCAGCAGCTACCGGGACAGGGGTTTTGAAACTAATGAAAAACTGTTTTTT.

This clonotype appeared a single time. The CDR3 loop reads CASSKRTVQETQYF. Here the CDR3 DNA reads TGTGCCAGCAGCAAGCGGACAGTCCAAGAGACCCAGTACTTC. The rearrangement links TRBV7-2 to TRBJ2-5, with D possibly being TRBD1 (6 bases). The CDR3 sequence is 14 residues long. CDR1 SGHTA and CDR2 FQGNSA come from the germline V gene. V lost 5 bases and J lost 1, with 11 bases in between.

This clonotype was observed a handful of times. CDR3 in DNA: TGCAGTGCTAGAGATTCGACTAGCGGGAGGGTATACTACAATGAGCAGTTCTTC. It specifies CSARDSTSGRVYYNEQFF. V is TRBV20-1 and J is TRBJ2-1; TRBD2 aligns across 14 bases. In germline, CDR1 is DFQATT, CDR2 SNEGSKA (reference sequence). The J segment lost 3 bases and the V segment lost 0 bases, leaving 7 bases of the junction unmatched. The CDR3 covers 18 residues.

The J gene is TRBJ2-2, the V gene TRBV29-1, with D possibly being TRBD1 or TRBD2 (5 bases each). Trimming cost V 4 bases and J 5 bases, with 8 bases left between them. Looked up from germline, CDR1 is SQVTM and CDR2 is ANQGSEA. The CDR3 consists of 12 residues. CDR3 in DNA: TGCAGCGTTGCTTGGGGGACCGGGGAGCTGTTTTTT. This codes for CSVAWGTGELFF.

The table lists this clonotype with a few counts. The rearrangement joins TRBV18 to TRBJ2-1; D remains unclear. Germline V CDR1 and CDR2: KGHSH, LQKENI. The length of the CDR3 is 17 residues. The V end was cut by 0 bases, the J end by 0 bases, with 12 bases between. CDR3 nucleotide sequence: TGTGCCAGCTCACCACCCTCTGTCGCCCTCTCCTACAATGAGCAGTTCTTC. As protein: CASSPPSVALSYNEQFF.

V gene TRBV19 combines with J gene TRBJ2-5, with D tentatively TRBD2 (6 bases). The V end was cut by 7 bases, the J end by 4 bases, with 16 bases between. The CDR3 is 14 amino acids. Germline V gives CDR1 LNHDA, CDR2 SQIVND (reference sequence). In DNA form, the CDR3 reads TGTGCCAGTATGGGAGGCCCTGGTTCAGAGACCCAGTACTTC. Translating gives CASMGGPGSETQYF.

This chain uses TRBV7-2 with TRBJ1-1; D unresolved. V was pared by 3 bases and J by 4 bases, with 9 bases between. There are 13 residues in the CDR3. Germline V gene lookup returns CDR1 SGHTA and CDR2 FQGNSA. The DNA of the CDR3 is TGTGCCAGCAGCTTCCACACCACCACTGAAGCTTTCTTT. Its translation is CASSFHTTTEAFF.

The gene calls are TRBV20-1 and TRBJ2-1; 10 nucleotides align to TRBD2. The germline CDR1 and CDR2 sequences are DFQATT and SNEGSKA (reference sequence). CDR3 size: 14 residues. V lost 8 bases to trimming and J lost 7 bases; unmatched junction nucleotides: 11. The CDR3 nucleotides read TGCAGTCCGGGAAGGCTAGCGGGAGTAAATGAGCAGTTCTTC. Its translation: CSPGRLAGVNEQFF.

The CDR3 region is CASSRIGETQYF. In DNA, the CDR3 is TGTGCCAGCAGTCGCATTGGGGAGACCCAGTACTTC. The V gene is TRBV6-5, the J gene TRBJ2-5; no clear D. Germline V gene sequence: CDR1 MNHEY, CDR2 SVGAGI. V was trimmed by 5 bases and J by 5 bases, leaving 9 bases between them. The CDR3 extends over 12 amino acids.

This clonotype was counted only a few times. This chain connects TRBV30 to TRBJ1-2, with D unresolved. This CDR3 comprises 11 residues. CDR1 and CDR2 (germline): GTSNPN, SVGIG (reference sequence). V dropped 3 bases and J dropped 4 bases, with 6 bases sitting between them. The CDR3 loop reads CAWREIYGYTF. In DNA, the CDR3 is TGTGCCTGGAGGGAGATCTATGGCTACACCTTC. Filled out from reference TRBV30 and TRBJ1-2, the complete variable domain reads SQTIHQWPATLVQPVGSPLSLECTVEGTSNPNLYWYRQAAGRGLQLLFYSVGIGQISSEVPQNLSASRPQDRQFILSSKKLLLSDSGFYLCAWREIYGYTFGSGTRLTVV.

The count of this clonotype is one. The rearrangement joins TRBV10-3 to TRBJ2-2; D possibly corresponds to TRBD2 (6 bases). The CDR3 consists of 18 residues. The germline V and J ends were trimmed by 1 base and 1 base, with 16 bases remaining between them. Germline V gives CDR1 ENHRY, CDR2 SYGVKD. The CDR3 coding sequence is TGTGCCATCAGTGAGTGGGGGAGGAGCGGACAGAACACCGGGGAGCTGTTTTTT. Protein sequence: CAISEWGRSGQNTGELFF.

In its sample, this clonotype was seen many times. The chain carries TRBV5-1 and TRBJ1-6; no reliable D call. Trimming stripped 4 bases from V and 3 bases from J, with 8 bases between. CDR1 and CDR2 (germline): SGHRS, YFSETQ. There are 14 residues in the CDR3. CDR3 nucleotide sequence: TGCGCCAGCAGCAGCGGGATCTATAATTCACCCCTCCACTTT. Translated, it gives CASSSGIYNSPLHF.

The V and J genes are TRBV10-3 and TRBJ2-7; 9 nucleotides match TRBD1. This CDR3 is 15 amino acids long. Trimming removed 8 bases from V and 5 bases from J; junction bases left unmatched: 13. Germline lookup yields CDR1 ENHRY and CDR2 SYGVKD. The CDR3 is CAIGAMDRGGDEQYF. Written as DNA, the CDR3 is TGTGCCATCGGTGCCATGGACAGGGGCGGCGACGAGCAGTACTTC.